This T cell receptor beta chain is drawn from a study of regulatory T cells in long-lasting Graves disease. According to the study, TCR beta libraries were built with iRepertoire HTBI primers and CDR3-region Arm-PCR. Via MiXCR, TCRdb re-called the multiplex PCR reads, giving one row per CDR3 protein. Of roughly 420,000 distinct CDR3 sequences listed, less than 15% are singletons. The CDR3 is 13 residues long. Trimming stripped 5 bases from V and 4 bases from J, with 10 bases between. Germline CDR1 MNHEY, CDR2 SVGEGT. This clonotype was detected only a few times. Time point here: newly diagnosed GD, antithyroid drugs for less than 3 months. The authors made the TCR library using RNA they extracted from PBMCs. These data also formed part of another study, on T cells in Graves' hyperthyroidism and ophthalmopathy.

The J gene is TRBJ2-3, the V gene TRBV6-2 or TRBV6-3; no firm D call. The TCR originated in a woman in her forties or fifties with Graves disease. Sequencing was performed on peripheral blood mononuclear cells (PBMCs), taken at new diagnosis, from a patient treated with antithyroid drugs. Here the CDR3 reads CASSRPPADTQYF. The CDR3 coding sequence is TGTGCCAGCAGTCGCCCCCCCGCAGATACGCAGTATTTT.